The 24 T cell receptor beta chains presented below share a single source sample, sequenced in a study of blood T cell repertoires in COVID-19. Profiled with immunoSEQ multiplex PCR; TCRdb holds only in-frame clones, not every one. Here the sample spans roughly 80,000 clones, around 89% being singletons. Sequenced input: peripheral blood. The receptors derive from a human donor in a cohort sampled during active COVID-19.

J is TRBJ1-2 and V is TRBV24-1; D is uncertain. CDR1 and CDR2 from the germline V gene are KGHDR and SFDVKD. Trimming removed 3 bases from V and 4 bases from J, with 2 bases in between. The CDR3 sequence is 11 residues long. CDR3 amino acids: CATSDRYGYTF. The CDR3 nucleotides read TGTGCCACCAGTGATCGCTATGGCTACACCTTC.

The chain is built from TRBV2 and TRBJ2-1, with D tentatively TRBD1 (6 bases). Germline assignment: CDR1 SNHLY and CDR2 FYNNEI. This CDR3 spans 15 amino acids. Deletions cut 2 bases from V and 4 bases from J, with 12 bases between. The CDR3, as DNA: TGTGCCAGCAGTGAAAGGGTGCAGGGGTACAATGAGCAGTTCTTC. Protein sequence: CASSERVQGYNEQFF.

The chain's CDR3 is CASKAQTSSYEQYF. The CDR3, as DNA: TGCGCCAGCAAGGCCCAGACAAGCTCCTACGAGCAGTACTTC. The chain recombines TRBV10-2 with TRBJ2-7; D unclear. The CDR3 consists of 14 residues. Trimming stripped 7 bases from V and 0 bases from J, with 13 bases between. Germline-derived CDR1 and CDR2 are WSHSY and SAAADI.

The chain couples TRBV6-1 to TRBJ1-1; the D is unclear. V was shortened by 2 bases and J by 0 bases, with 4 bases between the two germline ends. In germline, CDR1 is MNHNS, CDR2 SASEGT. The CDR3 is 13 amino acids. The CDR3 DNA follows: TGTGCCAGCAGTGAATTCGTGAACACTGAAGCTTTCTTT. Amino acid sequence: CASSEFVNTEAFF.

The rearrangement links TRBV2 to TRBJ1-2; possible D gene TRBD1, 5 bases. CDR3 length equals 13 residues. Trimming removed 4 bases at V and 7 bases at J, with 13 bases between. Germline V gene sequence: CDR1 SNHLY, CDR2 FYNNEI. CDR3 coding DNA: TGTGCCAGCAGTGGACAGACCTATGGTGGCTACACCTTC. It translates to CASSGQTYGGYTF.

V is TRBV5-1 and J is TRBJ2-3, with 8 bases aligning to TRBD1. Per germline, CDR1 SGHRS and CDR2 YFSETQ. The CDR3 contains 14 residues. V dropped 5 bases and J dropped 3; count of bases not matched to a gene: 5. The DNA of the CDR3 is TGCGCCAGCAGAGACAGGGGACCTACAGATACGCAGTATTTT. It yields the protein CASRDRGPTDTQYF. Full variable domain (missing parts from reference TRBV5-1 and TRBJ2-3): KAGVTQTPRYLIKTRGQQVTLSCSPISGHRSVSWYQQTPGQGLQFLFEYFSETQRNKGNFPGRFSGRQFSNSRSEMNVSTLELGDSALYLCASRDRGPTDTQYFGPGTRLTVL.

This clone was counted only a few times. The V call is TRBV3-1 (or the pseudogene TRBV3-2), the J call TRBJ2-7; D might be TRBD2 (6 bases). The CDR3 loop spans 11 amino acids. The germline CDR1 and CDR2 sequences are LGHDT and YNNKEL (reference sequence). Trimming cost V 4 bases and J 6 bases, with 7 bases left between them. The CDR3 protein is CASSRGAEQYF. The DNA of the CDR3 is TGTGCCAGCAGCCGCGGGGCCGAGCAGTACTTC.

The DNA for the CDR3 is TGTGCCAGCAGTGAATATTTTAATGGCTACACCTTC. Its protein product is CASSEYFNGYTF. The chain links TRBV2 to TRBJ1-2; D remains unclear. The V end was cut by 2 bases, the J end by 6 bases, with 7 bases between. The CDR3 consists of 12 residues. CDR1 is SNHLY and CDR2 is FYNNEI in the germline V gene.

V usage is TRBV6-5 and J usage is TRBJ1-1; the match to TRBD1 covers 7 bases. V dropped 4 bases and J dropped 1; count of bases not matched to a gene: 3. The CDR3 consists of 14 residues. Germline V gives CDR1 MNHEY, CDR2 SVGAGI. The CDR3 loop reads CASSFGTANTEAFF. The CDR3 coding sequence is TGTGCCAGCAGTTTCGGGACAGCGAACACTGAAGCTTTCTTT.

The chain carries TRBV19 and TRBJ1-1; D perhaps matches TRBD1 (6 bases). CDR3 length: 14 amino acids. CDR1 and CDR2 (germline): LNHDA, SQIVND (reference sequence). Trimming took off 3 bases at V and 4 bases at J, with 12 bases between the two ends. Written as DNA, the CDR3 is TGTGCCAGTAGTATCGGCCTGGGGGCCACTGAAGCTTTCTTT. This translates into CASSIGLGATEAFF. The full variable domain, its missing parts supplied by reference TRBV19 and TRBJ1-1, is DGGITQSPKYLFRKEGQNVTLSCEQNLNHDAMYWYRQDPGQGLRLIYYSQIVNDFQKGDIAEGYSVSREKKESFPLTVTSAQKNPTAFYLCASSIGLGATEAFFGQGTRLTVV.

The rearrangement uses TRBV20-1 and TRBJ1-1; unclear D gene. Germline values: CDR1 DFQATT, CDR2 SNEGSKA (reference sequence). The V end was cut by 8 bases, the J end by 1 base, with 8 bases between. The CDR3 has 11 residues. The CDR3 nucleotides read TGCAGTCCTATTCAGAACACTGAAGCTTTCTTT. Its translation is CSPIQNTEAFF.

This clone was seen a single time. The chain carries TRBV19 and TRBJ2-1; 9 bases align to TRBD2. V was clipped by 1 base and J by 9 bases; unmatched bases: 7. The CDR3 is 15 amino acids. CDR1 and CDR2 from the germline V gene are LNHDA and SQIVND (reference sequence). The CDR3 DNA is TGTGCCAGTAGTATAGGCGGGAGGGCCTTAGCTGAGCAGTTCTTC. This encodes CASSIGGRALAEQFF.

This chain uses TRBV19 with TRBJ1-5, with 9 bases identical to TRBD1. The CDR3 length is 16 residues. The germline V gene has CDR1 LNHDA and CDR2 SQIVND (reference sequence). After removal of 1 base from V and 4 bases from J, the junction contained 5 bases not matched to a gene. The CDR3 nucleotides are TGTGCCAGTAGTATAGGGGACAGGGTCGTTAATCAGCCCCAGCATTTT. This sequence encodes CASSIGDRVVNQPQHF.

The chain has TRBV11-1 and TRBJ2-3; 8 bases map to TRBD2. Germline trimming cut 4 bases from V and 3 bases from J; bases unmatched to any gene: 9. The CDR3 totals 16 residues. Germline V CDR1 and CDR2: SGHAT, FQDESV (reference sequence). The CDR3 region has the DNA TGTGCCAGCAGCTCCACTGGCGGGGGGAGGACAGATACGCAGTATTTT. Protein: CASSSTGGGRTDTQYF.

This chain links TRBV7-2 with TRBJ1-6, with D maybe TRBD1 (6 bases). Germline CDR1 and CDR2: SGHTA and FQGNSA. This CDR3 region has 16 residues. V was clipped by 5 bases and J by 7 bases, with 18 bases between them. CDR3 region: CASSRRGGAGNSPLHF. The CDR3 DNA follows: TGTGCCAGCAGCCGTCGAGGGGGGGCCGGCAATTCACCCCTCCACTTT.

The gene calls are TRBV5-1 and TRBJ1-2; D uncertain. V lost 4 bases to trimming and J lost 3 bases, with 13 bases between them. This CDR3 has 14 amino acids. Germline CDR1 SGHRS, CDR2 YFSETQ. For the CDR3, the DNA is TGCGCCAGCAGCCCCGGGTCCGACCACTATGGCTACACCTTC. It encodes CASSPGSDHYGYTF.

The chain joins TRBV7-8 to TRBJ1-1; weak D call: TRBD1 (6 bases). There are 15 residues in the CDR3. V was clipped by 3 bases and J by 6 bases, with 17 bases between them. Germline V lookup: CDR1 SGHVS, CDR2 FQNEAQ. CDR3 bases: TGTGCCAGCAGCTTGGAGACAGGCCAGGGCGCTGAAGCTTTCTTT. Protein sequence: CASSLETGQGAEAFF. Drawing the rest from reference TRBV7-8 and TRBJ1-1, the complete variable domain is GAGVSQSPRYKVAKRGQDVALRCDPISGHVSLFWYQQALGQGPEFLTYFQNEAQLDKSGLPSDRFFAERPEGSVSTLKIQRTQQEDSAVYLCASSLETGQGAEAFFGQGTRLTVV.

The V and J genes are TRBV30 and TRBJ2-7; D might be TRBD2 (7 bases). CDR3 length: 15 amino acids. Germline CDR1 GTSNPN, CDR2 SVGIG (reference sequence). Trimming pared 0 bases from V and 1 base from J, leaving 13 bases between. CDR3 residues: CAWSVGGSGSYEQYF. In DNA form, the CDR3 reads TGTGCCTGGAGTGTAGGGGGTAGCGGGTCCTACGAGCAGTACTTC.

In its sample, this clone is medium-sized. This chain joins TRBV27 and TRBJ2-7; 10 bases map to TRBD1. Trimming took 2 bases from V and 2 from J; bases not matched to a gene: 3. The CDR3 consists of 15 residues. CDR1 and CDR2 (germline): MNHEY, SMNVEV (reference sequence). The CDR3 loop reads CASSLMGQGTYEQYF. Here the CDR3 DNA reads TGTGCCAGCAGTTTAATGGGACAGGGGACCTACGAGCAGTACTTC.

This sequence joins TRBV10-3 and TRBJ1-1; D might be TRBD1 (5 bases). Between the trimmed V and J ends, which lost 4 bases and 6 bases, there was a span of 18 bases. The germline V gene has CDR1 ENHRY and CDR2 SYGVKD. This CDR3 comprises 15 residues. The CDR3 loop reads CAISAVKTEEPEAFF. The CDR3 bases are TGTGCCATCAGTGCGGTCAAGACAGAAGAACCTGAAGCTTTCTTT.

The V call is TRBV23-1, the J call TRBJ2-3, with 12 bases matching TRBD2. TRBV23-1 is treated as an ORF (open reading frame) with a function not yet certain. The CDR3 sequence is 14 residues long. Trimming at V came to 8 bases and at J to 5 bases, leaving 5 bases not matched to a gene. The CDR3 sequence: CASGLAGSRDTQYF. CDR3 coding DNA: TGCGCCAGCGGACTAGCGGGGAGTCGAGATACGCAGTATTTT.

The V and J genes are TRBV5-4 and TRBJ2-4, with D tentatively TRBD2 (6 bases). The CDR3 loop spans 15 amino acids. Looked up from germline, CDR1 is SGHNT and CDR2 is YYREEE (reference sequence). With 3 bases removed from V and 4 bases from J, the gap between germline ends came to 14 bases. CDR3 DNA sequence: TGTGCCAGCAGCTCAGGAGGGCCCCCAAAAAACATTCAGTACTTC. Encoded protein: CASSSGGPPKNIQYF.

The CDR3 sequence is CASSDLRAGASPLHF. In nucleotides, the CDR3 is TGTGCCAGCAGTGACCTCAGGGCGGGGGCTTCACCCCTCCACTTT. The V and J genes are TRBV6-1 and TRBJ1-6; D might be TRBD1 (6 bases). CDR1 and CDR2 (germline): MNHNS, SASEGT. The V end lost 3 bases, the J end lost 9 bases, and 15 bases lay between the germline ends. The CDR3 totals 15 residues.

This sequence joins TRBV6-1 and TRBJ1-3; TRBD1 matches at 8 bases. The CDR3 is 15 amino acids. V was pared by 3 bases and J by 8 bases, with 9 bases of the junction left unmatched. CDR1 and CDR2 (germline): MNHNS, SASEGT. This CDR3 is CASSEAQGASDTIYF. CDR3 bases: TGTGCCAGCAGTGAGGCGCAGGGGGCGTCGGACACCATATATTTT.